The text below deals with one TCR beta chain. The antigen is unknown. The data originate from a study of a mutant IDH1 vaccine in newly diagnosed glioma. Study-wide background: Antecedent treatment encompassed radiotherapy, temozolomide, or their combination; the majority received both. Whole-study results and caveats: Changes to the top peripheral T cell clonotypes appeared unrelated to pseudoprogression. Across multiple MHC alleles, 85% to 95% of patients had vaccine-induced responses.

Sequencing used immunoSEQ multiplex PCR; TCRdb keeps in-frame clones, though not all of them. The sample has approximately 50,000 clones, under 85% seen once. Time point described: week 47, end of study. Each dose delivered 300 ug of mutant IDH1 20-mer peptide subcutaneously with imiquimod. The donor cohort comprised cases of new WHO grade 3 or 4 IDH1-mutant, ATRX-lost astrocytoma. Specimen: PBMCs, collected from a glioma patient whose treatment included an IDH1 peptide vaccine. The TCR comes from a woman between 45 and 60 years old with glioma.

The CDR3 DNA reads as TGTGCCAGCAGGGAACTAGCGGGGGGGCTTGACGGCGAGCAGTACTTC. Its translation: CASRELAGGLDGEQYF. The rearrangement joins TRBV6-1 to TRBJ2-7; TRBD2 matches at 13 bases. The V and J ends lost 6 bases and 6 bases, in that order; junction bases with no gene match: 11. The CDR3 length is 16 residues. The germline V gene has CDR1 MNHNS and CDR2 SASEGT.